This T cell receptor (beta chain) was captured in a study of blood T cell repertoires in COVID-19. Study information: Material from acute and convalescent COVID-19 was sourced from the United States, Italy and Spain.

As processed by the authors: Reference gene primer amplification gave nucleated cell count estimates. Profiling relied on immunoSEQ multiplex PCR, and the TCRdb table lists in-frame clones only, not all of them. V and J calls and clone size are those listed in that table; D and trimming were worked out from the DNA. The table has 350,000 to 400,000 clones, roughly 92% seen once. Ages ranged from about 18 to 89 years, with residence in under 25 US areas. Cohorts were based on clinical histories the participants reported. CDR1 is LNHDA, CDR2 SQIVND, per germline (reference sequence). V lost 4 bases and J lost 4; bases outside the gene matches: 7. The CDR3 spans 15 residues.

The J gene is TRBJ2-3, the V gene TRBV19, with 8 bases that match TRBD2. Sequences were obtained from PBMCs or T cells enriched from blood (not recorded which). The receptor was isolated from a woman aged 35 to 49 who had been exposed to COVID-19. The CDR3 DNA reads as TGTGCCAGTAGTACCTCGGGGGGGCCGGCAGATACGCAGTATTTT. Translating gives CASSTSGGPADTQYF.